This TCR beta chain came from a study of post-analysis software for immune sequencing data. Turning to the study itself: The disease courses spanned relapsing-remitting, secondary progressive and progressive-relapsing forms of multiple sclerosis.

cDNA libraries for TCR beta contained unique molecular identifiers. TCRdb independently ran MiXCR on the PCR reads; one entry per CDR3 protein. Of about 760,000 distinct CDR3 sequences listed, 25% to 30% are singletons. Study-wide results and limits: Roughly five TRBV segments were significantly more frequent in patients than in controls. TRBV5-6, TRBV5-1 and TRBV20-1 were among these segments. The authors found that F measure strongly co-clustered same-batch samples.

CDR3 length equals 17 residues. The germline V gene has CDR1 MRHNA and CDR2 SNTAGT. V was clipped by 3 bases and J by 12 bases; unmatched bases: 16. About this clonotype itself: Its antigen is undetermined.

The rearrangement uses TRBV6-4 and TRBJ2-1; TRBD2 matches at 11 bases. The TCR originated in a girl aged 5-17 years with multiple sclerosis. Specimen: blood. The CDR3 here is CASSERLGLAGGVRQFF. The CDR3 DNA sequence: TGTGCCAGCAGTGAAAGGCTGGGGTTAGCGGGAGGGGTCCGGCAGTTCTTC.